These 25 T cell receptor beta chains were sequenced from one sample in a study of blood T cell repertoires in COVID-19. Measured with immunoSEQ multiplex PCR; TCRdb has only the in-frame clones, and not every one. The sample lists around 50,000 clones, roughly four fifths occurring once. The material sequenced was peripheral blood. The origin of the receptors is a woman of 80 years or more with acute or convalescent COVID-19.

The V call is TRBV14, the J call TRBJ2-6, with D unresolved. Trimming took off 0 bases at V and 5 bases at J, with 11 bases between the two ends. Germline CDR1 and CDR2: SGHDN and FVKESK. The CDR3 is made up of 16 amino acids. The CDR3 sequence is CASSQDPPVRANVLTF. The CDR3 DNA reads as TGTGCCAGCAGCCAAGACCCTCCAGTTAGGGCCAACGTCCTGACTTTC. Complete variable domain (other parts from reference TRBV14 and TRBJ2-6): EAGVTQFPSHSVIEKGQTVTLRCDPISGHDNLYWYRRVMGKEIKFLLHFVKESKQDESGMPNNRFLAERTGGTYSTLKVQPAELEDSGVYFCASSQDPPVRANVLTFGAGSRLTVL.

This chain joins TRBV6-5 and TRBJ2-7; weak D call: TRBD1 (6 bases). Trimming pared 2 bases from V and 2 bases from J, leaving 7 bases between. The V gene's germline CDR1 is MNHEY and CDR2 SVGAGI. The CDR3 covers 13 residues. The CDR3 DNA follows: TGTGCCAGCAGTTACGCAGGGGCCTACGAGCAGTACTTC. Amino acid sequence: CASSYAGAYEQYF.

The chain carries TRBV27 and TRBJ1-1; the D is unclear. Germline V gene lookup returns CDR1 MNHEY and CDR2 SMNVEV (reference sequence). The germline V and J ends were trimmed by 4 bases and 5 bases, with 20 bases remaining between them. The length of the CDR3 is 16 residues. The DNA for the CDR3 is TGTGCCAGCAGTTCATCAAGGACTTCCCAGGCAACTGAAGCTTTCTTT. It translates to CASSSSRTSQATEAFF.

The V call is TRBV21-1, the J call TRBJ2-1; the table's D call TRBD1 went unverified against the DNA. TRBV21-1 is flagged as a pseudogene. The CDR3 runs 20 residues. For the CDR3, the DNA is TGTGCCAGCAGCAAAGGTTCCGGGACAGGGGGCGACGTACCCTACAATGAGCAGTTCTTC. Translation gives CASSKGSGTGGDVPYNEQFF.

This clone turned up a few times. This chain connects TRBV19 to TRBJ1-2, with D possibly being TRBD1 (5 bases). Germline CDR1 reads LNHDA; CDR2 reads SQIVND (reference sequence). The CDR3 length is 14 residues. V shed 6 bases and J shed 4 bases, with 15 bases lying between them. The CDR3 DNA follows: TGTGCCAGTAGACGACAGTCCGTGACCTATGGCTACACCTTC. It is translated as CASRRQSVTYGYTF.

This chain connects TRBV11-2 to TRBJ2-7; 8 bases fit TRBD2. CDR1 SGHAT and CDR2 FQNNGV come from the germline V gene. The trim removed 5 bases at V and 2 bases at J, leaving 2 bases unmatched. This CDR3 has 13 amino acids. The CDR3 DNA is TGTGCCAGCAGCCCTAGCGGGCCCTACGAGCAGTACTTC. Its translation: CASSPSGPYEQYF.

The genes are TRBV28 and TRBJ2-7; tentative D call: TRBD1 (5 bases). The V gene's germline CDR1 is MDHEN and CDR2 SYDVKM. The CDR3 contains 13 residues. Trimming removed 4 bases from V and 4 bases from J, with 11 bases in between. In nucleotides, the CDR3 is TGTGCCAGCAGTTCAGGGAACCTTTACGAGCAGTACTTC. Translated, it gives CASSSGNLYEQYF.

The chain's CDR3 is CASSALAGGGYEQYF. The CDR3 coding sequence is TGTGCCAGCAGCGCCCTAGCGGGGGGCGGTTACGAGCAGTACTTC. This chain connects TRBV6-4 to TRBJ2-7; 11 nucleotides match TRBD2. The CDR3 extends over 15 amino acids. Trimming cost V 6 bases and J 4 bases; bases outside gene matches: 8. Looked up from germline, CDR1 is MRHNA and CDR2 is SNTAGT.

V gene TRBV3-1 (or the pseudogene TRBV3-2) combines with J gene TRBJ2-1; 8 bases map to TRBD2. The CDR3 is 17 residues long. Germline CDR1 is LGHDT and CDR2 is YNNKEL (reference sequence). V lost 4 bases to trimming and J lost 4 bases; unmatched junction nucleotides: 12. CDR3 protein: CASSRRLGAGGYNEQFF. In DNA, the CDR3 is TGTGCCAGCAGCCGACGTTTGGGGGCGGGGGGATACAATGAGCAGTTCTTC.

The CDR3: CASRRGGVNEQFF. The CDR3 bases are TGTGCCAGTAGGCGGGGCGGGGTCAATGAGCAGTTCTTC. J is TRBJ2-1 and V is TRBV19; possible D gene TRBD2, 6 bases. CDR1 LNHDA and CDR2 SQIVND come from the germline V gene (reference sequence). V was clipped by 6 bases and J by 6 bases, with 12 bases between them. The CDR3 extends over 13 amino acids.

This clone was seen just once. The chain combines TRBV6-1 with TRBJ1-4; no clear D. CDR1 and CDR2 (germline): MNHNS, SASEGT. V dropped 1 base and J dropped 5 bases, with 11 bases sitting between them. There are 15 residues in the CDR3. The CDR3 loop is CASSEGRVPNEKLFF. CDR3 DNA sequence: TGTGCCAGCAGTGAAGGGAGGGTCCCAAATGAAAAACTGTTTTTT.

To note about this clone: One junction end disagrees with the germline gene, perhaps due to a read error. V and J are TRBV18 and TRBJ1-1, with 9 positions matching TRBD1. The CDR3 sequence is 13 residues long. Germline V CDR1 and CDR2: KGHSH, LQKENI. The CDR3 bases are TGTACCAGCTCACCCTCAACAGGGGGCTCGGCTTTCTTT. Translating gives CTSSPSTGGSAFF.

The chain carries TRBV7-8 and TRBJ1-1; D remains ambiguous. Trimming pared 5 bases from V and 0 bases from J, leaving 7 bases between. Germline V gives CDR1 SGHVS, CDR2 FQNEAQ. The CDR3 runs to 13 residues. The CDR3 loop reads CASSPFMNTEAFF. In DNA form, the CDR3 reads TGTGCCAGCAGCCCCTTTATGAACACTGAAGCTTTCTTT.

This clone was recorded only once. V and J are TRBV24-1 and TRBJ2-1, with 12 bases that match TRBD1. The CDR3 totals 16 residues. Germline V gene lookup returns CDR1 KGHDR and CDR2 SFDVKD. V trimming: 4 bases; J trimming: 7 bases; junction bases outside the gene matches: 7. The CDR3 coding sequence is TGTGCCACCAGTGACCGGGGACAGGGGGCAGGAAATGAGCAGTTCTTC. It codes for CATSDRGQGAGNEQFF.

This clone has just a few counts. The V and J genes are TRBV18 and TRBJ2-7, with TRBD2 as a possible D gene (7 bases). The CDR3 is 15 residues long. Germline values: CDR1 KGHSH, CDR2 LQKENI. V dropped 6 bases and J dropped 5 bases, with 20 bases sitting between them. CDR3 in DNA: TGTGCCAGCTCTCGGAAGGGGGGGGCGGAAGACGAGCAGTACTTC. It encodes CASSRKGGAEDEQYF. The full variable domain, its missing parts supplied by reference TRBV18 and TRBJ2-7, is NAGVMQNPRHLVRRRGQEARLRCSPMKGHSHVYWYRQLPEEGLKFMVYLQKENIIDESGMPKERFSAEFPKEGPSILRIQQVVRGDSAAYFCASSRKGGAEDEQYFGPGTRLTVT.

The chain is built from TRBV5-6 and TRBJ1-2; TRBD1 matches at 9 bases. Germline V gene data show CDR1 as SGHDT and CDR2 as YYEEEE. The junction had 10 bases not matched to a gene; V was cut back by 4 bases and J by 6 bases. There are 15 residues in the CDR3. CDR3 residues: CASSGTGGRSDGYTF. DNA for the CDR3: TGTGCCAGCAGCGGAACAGGGGGCCGATCGGATGGCTACACCTTC.

This clone occurred a few times. The chain links TRBV3-1 (or the pseudogene TRBV3-2) to TRBJ2-1; weak D call: TRBD2 (6 bases). This CDR3 is built from 17 residues. Trimming pared 0 bases from V and 7 bases from J, leaving 19 bases between. CDR1 is LGHDT, CDR2 YNNKEL, per germline (reference sequence). Written as DNA, the CDR3 is TGTGCCAGCAGCCAAGACAAAAGAACTCCCGGGAGAAATGAGCAGTTCTTC. Its translation is CASSQDKRTPGRNEQFF.

This sequence joins TRBV19 and TRBJ2-3, with 9 positions matching TRBD2. Trimming at V came to 4 bases and at J to 0 bases, leaving 2 bases not matched to a gene. Germline V gene lookup returns CDR1 LNHDA and CDR2 SQIVND (reference sequence). The length of the CDR3 is 15 residues. The CDR3 loop is CASSTSGASTDTQYF. Written as DNA, the CDR3 is TGTGCCAGTAGTACTAGCGGGGCAAGCACAGATACGCAGTATTTT.

The chain is built from TRBV25-1 and TRBJ2-7, with 7 bases matching TRBD1. The V and J ends lost 2 bases and 4 bases, in that order; junction bases with no gene match: 8. This CDR3 has 15 residues. CDR1 and CDR2 from the germline V gene are MGHDK and SYGVNS. The CDR3 is CASSEAHRGKYEQYF. The DNA of the CDR3 is TGTGCCAGCAGTGAAGCCCACAGGGGAAAGTACGAGCAGTACTTC.

The CDR3 here is CAWSQPGLAGITDTQYF. DNA of the CDR3: TGTGCCTGGAGTCAACCGGGACTAGCGGGTATCACAGATACGCAGTATTTT. The chain carries TRBV30 and TRBJ2-3; 12 bases map to TRBD2. The V and J ends lost 2 bases and 2 bases, in that order; junction bases with no gene match: 8. The V gene's germline CDR1 is GTSNPN and CDR2 SVGIG (reference sequence). The CDR3 totals 17 residues.

This clone was counted between two and nine times. The CDR3 nucleotides read TGTGCCAGCAGTTTCGGGGGGCGGCAAGAGACCCAGTACTTC. Its translation is CASSFGGRQETQYF. The rearrangement links TRBV27 to TRBJ2-5; tentative D call: TRBD2 (7 bases). The CDR3 covers 14 residues. The V gene lost 3 bases and the J gene lost 2 bases, with 10 bases spanning the gap. Per the germline V gene, CDR1 is MNHEY and CDR2 is SMNVEV (reference sequence).

The V gene is TRBV30, the J gene TRBJ2-7; D is unclear. This CDR3 has 13 amino acids. V gave up 5 bases and J gave up 3 bases, with 14 bases separating them. The germline V gene has CDR1 GTSNPN and CDR2 SVGIG (reference sequence). The DNA for the CDR3 is TGTGCCTGGCAAAAGAGTCTTAGCTACGAGCAGTACTTC. It yields the protein CAWQKSLSYEQYF.

The V gene is TRBV29-1, the J gene TRBJ1-1; D remains unclear. The germline V gene has CDR1 SQVTM and CDR2 ANQGSEA. This CDR3 is 10 amino acids long. V dropped 6 bases and J dropped 5 bases, with 7 bases sitting between them. CDR3 sequence: CSVDTTEAFF. CDR3 nucleotide sequence: TGCAGCGTAGACACGACTGAAGCTTTCTTT.

This clone appeared once. The rearrangement joins TRBV9 to TRBJ2-7; 10 bases fit TRBD1. The CDR3 sequence is 15 residues long. Germline CDR1 and CDR2: SGDLS and YYNGEE. The V and J ends lost 0 bases and 1 base, in that order; junction bases with no gene match: 1. The CDR3 DNA sequence: TGTGCCAGCAGCGTAGGACAGGGGGCGTCCTACGAGCAGTACTTC. This gives the protein CASSVGQGASYEQYF.

V usage is TRBV30 and J usage is TRBJ1-1, with D possibly matching TRBD1 (5 bases). The length of the CDR3 is 20 residues. Trimming stripped 4 bases from V and 1 base from J, with 31 bases between. CDR1 and CDR2 from the germline V gene are GTSNPN and SVGIG (reference sequence). The DNA for the CDR3 is TGTGCCTGGATCGACGGTCGGCCCAGGGCTGCGACGTTTGGGAACACTGAAGCTTTCTTT. Encoded protein: CAWIDGRPRAATFGNTEAFF.